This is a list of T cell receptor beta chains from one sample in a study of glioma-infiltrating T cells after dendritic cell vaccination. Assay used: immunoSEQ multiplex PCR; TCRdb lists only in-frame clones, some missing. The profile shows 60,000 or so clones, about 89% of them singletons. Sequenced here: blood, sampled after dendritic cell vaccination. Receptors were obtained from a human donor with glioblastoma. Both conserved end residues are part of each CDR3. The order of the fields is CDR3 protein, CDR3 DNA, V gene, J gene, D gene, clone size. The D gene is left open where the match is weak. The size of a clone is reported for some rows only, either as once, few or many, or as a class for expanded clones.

CDR3 protein: CASIGDTEAFF
CDR3 DNA: TGTGCCAGCATAGGAGACACTGAAGCTTTCTTT
V gene: TRBV25-1
J gene: TRBJ1-1
D gene: -
clone size: -

CDR3 protein: CASKTGGRNQPQHF
CDR3 DNA: TGTGCCAGCAAAACAGGGGGCAGGAATCAGCCCCAGCATTTT
V gene: TRBV6-1
J gene: TRBJ1-5
D gene: TRBD1
clone size: -

CDR3 protein: CASRPNSGANVLTF
CDR3 DNA: TGTGCCAGCAGACCTAACTCTGGGGCCAACGTCCTGACTTTC
V gene: TRBV7-2
J gene: TRBJ2-6
D gene: -
clone size: -

CDR3 protein: CASSLVGVAGGPETQYF
CDR3 DNA: TGTGCCAGCAGCTTAGTGGGGGTAGCGGGGGGGCCGGAGACCCAGTACTTC
V gene: TRBV7-6
J gene: TRBJ2-5
D gene: TRBD2
clone size: few

CDR3 protein: CASTVDRGVTEAFF
CDR3 DNA: TGTGCCAGCACCGTCGACAGGGGGGTCACTGAAGCTTTCTTT
V gene: TRBV2
J gene: TRBJ1-1
D gene: TRBD1
clone size: -

CDR3 protein: CATSQKSEQYF
CDR3 DNA: TGCGCCACCTCACAAAAGTCCGAGCAGTACTTC
V gene: TRBV10-1
J gene: TRBJ2-7
D gene: -
clone size: -

CDR3 protein: CASSLGTGGRGAKNIQYF
CDR3 DNA: TGTGCCAGCAGCTTGGGGACAGGGGGTCGGGGGGCCAAAAACATTCAGTACTTC
V gene: TRBV13
J gene: TRBJ2-4
D gene: TRBD1
clone size: -

CDR3 protein: CASSSDLPLARDNEQFF
CDR3 DNA: TGTGCCAGCAGTTCCGACCTTCCCCTTGCCAGGGACAATGAGCAGTTCTTC
V gene: TRBV27
J gene: TRBJ2-1
D gene: -
clone size: -

CDR3 protein: CASSDWGPYGYTF
CDR3 DNA: TGTGCCAGCAGTGATTGGGGGCCCTATGGCTACACCTTC
V gene: TRBV2
J gene: TRBJ1-2
D gene: -
clone size: few

CDR3 protein: CASGLVPWTEGSYEQYF
CDR3 DNA: TGTGCTAGTGGTTTGGTGCCGTGGACAGAAGGCTCCTACGAGCAGTACTTC
V gene: TRBV12-5
J gene: TRBJ2-7
D gene: -
clone size: -

CDR3 protein: CASSGLRAMNTEAFF
CDR3 DNA: TGTGCCAGCAGCGGTTTGAGGGCCATGAACACTGAAGCTTTCTTT
V gene: TRBV7-9
J gene: TRBJ1-1
D gene: -
clone size: -

CDR3 protein: CASSVDRGFYEQYF
CDR3 DNA: TGTGCCAGCAGCGTGGACAGGGGTTTCTACGAGCAGTACTTC
V gene: TRBV5-5
J gene: TRBJ2-7
D gene: TRBD1
clone size: -

CDR3 protein: CASRARVAAQHF
CDR3 DNA: TGTGCCAGCCGAGCCCGGGTCGCAGCCCAGCATTTT
V gene: TRBV28
J gene: TRBJ1-5
D gene: -
clone size: once

CDR3 protein: CASISGDTGELFF
CDR3 DNA: TGTGCCAGCATATCGGGGGACACCGGGGAGCTGTTTTTT
V gene: TRBV6-5
J gene: TRBJ2-2
D gene: -
clone size: -

CDR3 protein: CASFTGGTGELFF
CDR3 DNA: TGTGCCAGTTTCACCGGAGGCACCGGGGAGCTGTTTTTT
V gene: TRBV19
J gene: TRBJ2-2
D gene: -
clone size: few

CDR3 protein: CASKGQGQLNSPLHF
CDR3 DNA: TGTGCCAGCAAAGGACAGGGACAACTAAATTCCCCCCTCCACTTT
V gene: TRBV27
J gene: TRBJ1-6
D gene: TRBD1
clone size: -

CDR3 protein: CASRTGTSGSGEQYF
CDR3 DNA: TGTGCCAGCAGAACCGGGACTAGCGGGAGTGGGGAGCAGTACTTC
V gene: TRBV6-6
J gene: TRBJ2-5
D gene: TRBD2
clone size: -

CDR3 protein: CASSLVVAHEQYF
CDR3 DNA: TGTGCCAGCAGCTTAGTGGTGGCCCACGAGCAGTACTTC
V gene: TRBV11-2
J gene: TRBJ2-7
D gene: -
clone size: -

CDR3 protein: CASSLGQGFTEAFF
CDR3 DNA: TGTGCCAGCAGCCTAGGACAGGGTTTTACTGAAGCTTTCTTT
V gene: TRBV9
J gene: TRBJ1-1
D gene: TRBD1
clone size: -

CDR3 protein: CAISESGGNNYGYTF
CDR3 DNA: TGTGCCATCAGTGAGTCCGGAGGGAATAACTATGGCTACACCTTC
V gene: TRBV10-3
J gene: TRBJ1-2
D gene: -
clone size: once

CDR3 protein: CASSLGALPSGANVLTF
CDR3 DNA: TGTGCCAGCAGCTTAGGGGCCCTCCCTTCTGGGGCCAACGTCCTGACTTTC
V gene: TRBV7-6
J gene: TRBJ2-6
D gene: -
clone size: -

CDR3 protein: CASIPLSVVYNEQFF
CDR3 DNA: TGTGCCAGCATCCCCCTCTCGGTTGTCTACAATGAGCAGTTCTTC
V gene: TRBV6-4
J gene: TRBJ2-1
D gene: -
clone size: -

CDR3 protein: CASRRDRAYGYTF
CDR3 DNA: TGTGCCAGTAGGAGAGACAGGGCGTATGGCTACACCTTC
V gene: TRBV19
J gene: TRBJ1-2
D gene: TRBD1
clone size: -

CDR3 protein: CASSPSRGIQETQYF
CDR3 DNA: TGTGCCAGCTCACCGTCCAGGGGAATTCAAGAGACCCAGTACTTC
V gene: TRBV18
J gene: TRBJ2-5
D gene: -
clone size: -

CDR3 protein: CASRHRDSPLHF
CDR3 DNA: TGTGCCAGTAGACACCGGGATTCACCCCTCCACTTT
V gene: TRBV19
J gene: TRBJ1-6
D gene: -
clone size: -

CDR3 protein: CASSLSAGTGARYGYTF
CDR3 DNA: TGTGCCAGCAGCTTGAGCGCCGGGACAGGGGCAAGGTATGGCTACACCTTC
V gene: TRBV7-2
J gene: TRBJ1-2
D gene: TRBD1
clone size: -

CDR3 protein: CASSLPGPSTDTQYF
CDR3 DNA: TGTGCCAGCAGCTTGCCGGGTCCCTCCACAGATACGCAGTATTTT
V gene: TRBV5-4
J gene: TRBJ2-3
D gene: -
clone size: -

CDR3 protein: CASGGHYF
CDR3 DNA: TGCGCCAGCGGCGGCCATTACTTC
V gene: TRBV10-2
J gene: TRBJ1-2
D gene: -
clone size: -

CDR3 protein: CASSHRGPEAFF
CDR3 DNA: TGTGCCAGCAGTCACAGGGGCCCTGAAGCTTTCTTT
V gene: TRBV6-5
J gene: TRBJ1-1
D gene: TRBD1
clone size: -

CDR3 protein: CASSRQGENTGELFF
CDR3 DNA: TGTGCCAGCAGCCGACAGGGGGAGAACACCGGGGAGCTGTTTTTT
V gene: TRBV7-6
J gene: TRBJ2-2
D gene: TRBD1
clone size: -

CDR3 protein: CASSSGTSEKTQYF
CDR3 DNA: TGCGCCAGCAGCTCGGGGACTAGCGAAAAGACCCAGTACTTC
V gene: TRBV5-1
J gene: TRBJ2-5
D gene: TRBD2
clone size: -

CDR3 protein: CASSYSYEQYF
CDR3 DNA: TGTGCCAGCAGTTACAGCTACGAGCAGTACTTC
V gene: TRBV14
J gene: TRBJ2-7
D gene: -
clone size: -

CDR3 protein: CASSFDRNYGYTF
CDR3 DNA: TGTGCCAGCAGTTTTGACAGGAACTATGGCTACACCTTC
V gene: TRBV6-5
J gene: TRBJ1-2
D gene: -
clone size: -

CDR3 protein: CASSDSQGAVAFF
CDR3 DNA: TGTGCCAGCAGTGACTCTCAAGGGGCGGTGGCGTTCTTC
V gene: TRBV6-4
J gene: TRBJ2-1
D gene: -
clone size: -

CDR3 protein: CASSFISLGEAFF
CDR3 DNA: TGTGCCAGCAGTTTTATTTCCCTAGGTGAAGCTTTCTTT
V gene: TRBV27
J gene: TRBJ1-1
D gene: -
clone size: -

CDR3 protein: CASKTGYEQYF
CDR3 DNA: TGTGCCAGCAAGACGGGCTACGAGCAGTACTTC
V gene: TRBV2
J gene: TRBJ2-7
D gene: -
clone size: -

CDR3 protein: CASSYSYRDSYEQYF
CDR3 DNA: TGTGCCAGCAGTTACTCCTACAGGGATTCCTACGAGCAGTACTTC
V gene: TRBV6-5
J gene: TRBJ2-7
D gene: -
clone size: -

CDR3 protein: CASSPLGQGLYEQYF
CDR3 DNA: TGTGCCAGCTCACCACTGGGACAGGGGCTCTACGAGCAGTACTTC
V gene: TRBV18
J gene: TRBJ2-7
D gene: TRBD1
clone size: -

CDR3 protein: CASSKGLAGSYEQYF
CDR3 DNA: TGTGCCAGCAGCAAAGGACTAGCGGGATCCTACGAGCAGTACTTC
V gene: TRBV9
J gene: TRBJ2-7
D gene: TRBD2
clone size: -

CDR3 protein: CAWSVGGAQGYTF
CDR3 DNA: TGTGCCTGGAGTGTAGGGGGGGCGCAAGGCTACACCTTC
V gene: TRBV30
J gene: TRBJ1-2
D gene: -
clone size: -

CDR3 protein: CASSREAGGLTGANVLTF
CDR3 DNA: TGCGCCAGCAGCCGCGAAGCGGGGGGGTTGACTGGGGCCAACGTCCTGACTTTC
V gene: TRBV4-3
J gene: TRBJ2-6
D gene: TRBD2
clone size: -

CDR3 protein: CASSEYGDSINTGELFF
CDR3 DNA: TGTGCCAGCAGTGAATATGGGGACTCCATTAACACCGGGGAGCTGTTTTTT
V gene: TRBV25-1
J gene: TRBJ2-2
D gene: -
clone size: -

CDR3 protein: CASSYSTRNYGYTF
CDR3 DNA: TGTGCCAGCAGTTACTCGACGCGGAACTATGGCTACACCTTC
V gene: TRBV6-5
J gene: TRBJ1-2
D gene: -
clone size: -

CDR3 protein: CASRRGGGTYEQYF
CDR3 DNA: TGTGCCAGCAGGAGGGGAGGAGGCACCTACGAGCAGTACTTC
V gene: TRBV13
J gene: TRBJ2-7
D gene: -
clone size: -

CDR3 protein: CASRGDIYGYTF
CDR3 DNA: TGTGCCAGTAGGGGGGACATCTATGGCTACACCTTC
V gene: TRBV19
J gene: TRBJ1-2
D gene: -
clone size: -

CDR3 protein: CASSSLGLAGAYEQYF
CDR3 DNA: TGTGCCAGCAGCTCACTAGGACTAGCGGGAGCCTACGAGCAGTACTTC
V gene: TRBV7-2
J gene: TRBJ2-7
D gene: TRBD2
clone size: -

CDR3 protein: CASSPQLWIETQYF
CDR3 DNA: TGTGCCAGCAGTCCCCAACTATGGATAGAGACCCAGTACTTC
V gene: TRBV6-5
J gene: TRBJ2-5
D gene: -
clone size: -

CDR3 protein: CASSFDRRQETQYF
CDR3 DNA: TGTGCCAGCAGCTTCGACAGAAGACAAGAGACCCAGTACTTC
V gene: TRBV11-3
J gene: TRBJ2-5
D gene: -
clone size: -

CDR3 protein: CASFPRGNSPLHF
CDR3 DNA: TGTGCCAGCTTCCCCCGAGGGAATTCACCCCTCCACTTT
V gene: TRBV6-5
J gene: TRBJ1-6
D gene: -
clone size: few

CDR3 protein: CAWTAGPYGYTF
CDR3 DNA: TGTGCCTGGACCGCTGGGCCCTATGGCTACACCTTC
V gene: TRBV30
J gene: TRBJ1-2
D gene: -
clone size: few

CDR3 protein: CASSEDLNTGELFF
CDR3 DNA: TGTGCCAGCAGCGAGGACTTGAACACCGGGGAGCTGTTTTTT
V gene: TRBV7-3
J gene: TRBJ2-2
D gene: -
clone size: -